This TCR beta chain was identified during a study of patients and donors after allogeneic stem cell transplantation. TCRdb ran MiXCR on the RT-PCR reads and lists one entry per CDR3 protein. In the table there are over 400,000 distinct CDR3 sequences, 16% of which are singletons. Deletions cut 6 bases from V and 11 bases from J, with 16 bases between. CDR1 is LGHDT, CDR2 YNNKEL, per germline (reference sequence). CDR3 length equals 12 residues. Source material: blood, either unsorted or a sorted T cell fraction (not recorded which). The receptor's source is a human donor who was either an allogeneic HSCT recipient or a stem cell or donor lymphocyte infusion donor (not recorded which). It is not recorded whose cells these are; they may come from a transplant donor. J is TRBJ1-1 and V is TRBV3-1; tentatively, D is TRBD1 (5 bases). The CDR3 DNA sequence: TGTGCCAGCAGAGGGACGGACTTGGGGGCTTTCTTT. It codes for CASRGTDLGAFF.